These 30 T cell receptor beta chains came from one sample sequenced in a study of spatial heterogeneity in lung cancer. Study-level results: For expanded intratumoral alpha and beta TCRs, counts tracked tumor mutation counts.

This sample's time point: sample taken at primary tumor resection. TCRdb reanalysed the 5' RACE reads using MiXCR and keeps one entry per CDR3 protein. The sample holds about 22,000 distinct CDR3 sequences, roughly 3% seen once. Antigens for these TCRs are unknown. The material was lung tumor tissue, obtained at surgery. These TCRs come from a male donor with early-stage non-small cell lung cancer.

This clonotype ranks as medium-sized. V is TRBV10-1 and J is TRBJ1-1; D call uncertain. The CDR3 is 14 amino acids. V lost 4 bases to trimming and J lost 2 bases, with 11 bases between them. CDR1 is WNHNN and CDR2 is SYGVQD in the germline V gene (reference sequence). CDR3 residues: CASSVSRTNTEAFF. The DNA of the CDR3 is TGCGCCAGCAGTGTTTCCAGGACCAACACTGAAGCTTTCTTT.

This clonotype appeared many times. This sequence may be a read error, since a much larger clone differs from it by one base. CDR3 sequence (DNA): TGTGCCAGCAGAGAACCAGTTCCGGGCATTGAAGCTTTCTTT. This gives the protein CASREPVPGIEAFF. This rearrangement joins TRBV2 to TRBJ1-1; D unclear. This CDR3 spans 14 amino acids. Germline CDR1 is SNHLY and CDR2 is FYNNEI. Trimming shortened V by 6 bases and J by 7 bases, and 18 bases separated the two germline ends.

This clonotype was seen many times. The chain links TRBV24-1 to TRBJ2-3; D may be TRBD1 or TRBD2 (5 bases each). Germline values: CDR1 KGHDR, CDR2 SFDVKD. Deletions cut 7 bases from V and 5 bases from J, with 15 bases between. The CDR3 contains 14 residues. CDR3 bases: TGTGCCACCAGCGCGTCCGGGGCGAAAGATACGCAGTATTTT. Translated, it gives CATSASGAKDTQYF.

Many counts were recorded for this clonotype. This chain connects TRBV9 to TRBJ2-2, with 11 bases matching TRBD2. Germline loops: CDR1 SGDLS, CDR2 YYNGEE. The CDR3 is 18 amino acids. J gave up 5 bases and V 0 bases, and 9 bases lay outside the gene matches. Here the CDR3 reads CASSVVPSGRSGTGELFF. The CDR3 DNA reads as TGTGCCAGCAGCGTAGTTCCTAGCGGGAGGTCAGGGACCGGGGAGCTGTTTTTT. Full variable domain (rest looked up from reference TRBV9 and TRBJ2-2): DSGVTQTPKHLITATGQRVTLRCSPRSGDLSVYWYQQSLDQGLQFLIQYYNGEERAKGNILERFSAQQFPDLHSELNLSSLELGDSALYFCASSVVPSGRSGTGELFFGEGSRLTVL.

This clonotype was found many times. The chain joins TRBV11-2 to TRBJ2-1; 8 bases are a match to TRBD2. Per the germline V gene, CDR1 is SGHAT and CDR2 is FQNNGV. The CDR3 has 15 amino acids. Trimming removed 1 base from V and 4 bases from J; junction bases left unmatched: 3. The CDR3 sequence is CASSLGSGGYNEQFF. The CDR3 region has the DNA TGTGCCAGCAGCTTAGGCAGCGGGGGTTACAATGAGCAGTTCTTC.

This clonotype came up many times. The gene calls are TRBV25-1 and TRBJ1-1; D call uncertain. The V end lost 0 bases, the J end lost 10 bases, and 9 bases lay between the germline ends. This CDR3 has 12 residues. From germline, CDR1 is MGHDK and CDR2 SYGVNS. CDR3 sequence: CASSEYEQAAFF. Here the CDR3 DNA reads TGTGCCAGCAGTGAATATGAACAAGCAGCTTTCTTT.

This clonotype came up many times. An end of the junction differs from the germline gene, which may be a read error. The rearrangement links TRBV7-7 to TRBJ2-5; 7 nucleotides match TRBD2. This CDR3 contains 15 residues. CDR1 and CDR2 from the germline V gene are SSHAT and FNYEAQ (reference sequence). The CDR3, as DNA: TGTGCTAGCAGCCCCGGGAGGACCTGGCAAGAGACCCAGTACTTC. As protein: CASSPGRTWQETQYF.

Many counts were recorded for this clonotype. V and J are TRBV11-3 and TRBJ1-1; D perhaps matches TRBD1 (6 bases). CDR3 size: 16 residues. Germline V CDR1 and CDR2: SGHNT, YENEEA. Trimming cost V 0 bases and J 5 bases, with 16 bases left between them. CDR3 region: CASSLDGFDRKTEAFF. CDR3 bases: TGTGCCAGCAGCTTAGATGGATTTGACAGGAAGACTGAAGCTTTCTTT.

This clonotype occurred many times. The chain couples TRBV5-1 to TRBJ2-3, with D possibly matching TRBD2 (6 bases). Trimming left V 0 bases short and J 0 bases short, with 14 bases between. This CDR3 has 17 amino acids. Germline V gene data show CDR1 as SGHRS and CDR2 as YFSETQ. CDR3 in amino acids: CASSLGVRDSSTDTQYF. The CDR3 nucleotides are TGCGCCAGCAGCTTGGGTGTCAGGGACTCAAGCACAGATACGCAGTATTTT.

At least ten counts were recorded for this clonotype. This CDR3 reads CASSSPVGLAGETQYF. The DNA for the CDR3 is TGTGCCAGCAGTTCCCCAGTCGGACTAGCGGGAGAGACCCAGTACTTC. V usage is TRBV7-9 and J usage is TRBJ2-5; 11 bases fit TRBD2. V was clipped by 6 bases and J by 4 bases; unmatched bases: 10. This CDR3 contains 16 residues. Per germline, CDR1 SEHNR and CDR2 FQNEAQ (reference sequence).

This clonotype was seen at least ten times. The chain has TRBV7-6 and TRBJ2-2; either TRBD1 or TRBD2 may fit D (5 bases each). This CDR3 has 17 residues. CDR1 is SGHVS, CDR2 FNYEAQ, per germline. V lost 2 bases to trimming and J lost 6 bases, with 19 bases between them. The CDR3 loop is CASSLQSGPFPSGELFF. CDR3 DNA: TGTGCCAGCAGCTTACAGTCGGGACCATTCCCATCCGGGGAGCTGTTTTTT.

This clonotype was seen ten or more times. The V gene is TRBV6-6, the J gene TRBJ2-5; maybe TRBD2 (6 bases). Germline-derived CDR1 and CDR2 are MNHNY and SVGAGI (reference sequence). The V and J ends lost 7 bases and 4 bases respectively, with 13 bases between them. The CDR3 length is 13 residues. This chain's CDR3 is CASTPRRGETQYF. CDR3 coding DNA: TGTGCCAGCACCCCGAGGAGGGGAGAGACCCAGTACTTC.

This clonotype was seen at least ten times. This sequence joins TRBV12-3 or TRBV12-4 and TRBJ1-2, with 7 bases identical to TRBD1. After removal of 5 bases from V and 6 bases from J, the junction contained 12 bases not matched to a gene. This CDR3 is built from 15 residues. The DNA of the CDR3 is TGTGCCAGCAGTCGTACAGGGGCCCCGATGAATGGCTACACCTTC. Translation: CASSRTGAPMNGYTF.

This clonotype has at least ten counts. This chain uses TRBV10-3 with TRBJ2-1; 16 bases are a match to TRBD2. With 6 bases clipped from V and 5 bases from J, the junction kept 4 bases outside the gene matches. The CDR3 runs to 16 residues. Germline V CDR1 and CDR2: ENHRY, SYGVKD. CDR3: CAIRGLAGGPDNEQFF. CDR3 sequence (DNA): TGTGCCATCAGGGGACTAGCGGGAGGGCCGGACAATGAGCAGTTCTTC.

This clonotype was seen ten or more times. CDR3 nucleotide sequence: TGCGCCAGCAGCCGGAAGGGGCAAGAAGAGACCCAGTACTTC. This codes for CASSRKGQEETQYF. The chain has TRBV5-1 and TRBJ2-5; a weak D match, TRBD1 (5 bases). The germline V and J ends were trimmed by 4 bases and 3 bases, with 13 bases remaining between them. Germline-derived CDR1 and CDR2 are SGHRS and YFSETQ. The length of the CDR3 is 14 residues. The full variable domain, in which reference TRBV5-1 and TRBJ2-5 provide the parts outside the CDR3, is KAGVTQTPRYLIKTRGQQVTLSCSPISGHRSVSWYQQTPGQGLQFLFEYFSETQRNKGNFPGRFSGRQFSNSRSEMNVSTLELGDSALYLCASSRKGQEETQYFGPGTRLLVL.

In this sample, this clonotype is medium-sized (0.01 to 0.1%). The genes are TRBV9 and TRBJ2-2; TRBD1 matches 7 bases. The CDR3 spans 18 residues. After removal of 3 bases from V and 0 bases from J, the junction contained 11 bases not matched to a gene. Germline lookup yields CDR1 SGDLS and CDR2 YYNGEE. The CDR3 sequence is CASSARPRQGANTGELFF. The CDR3 nucleotides read TGTGCCAGCAGCGCCCGACCTCGACAGGGTGCGAACACCGGGGAGCTGTTTTTT.

Ten or more counts support this clonotype. CDR3 residues: CAISDFENTIYF. CDR3 nucleotides: TGTGCCATCAGTGACTTCGAAAACACCATATATTTT. The chain links TRBV10-3 to TRBJ1-3; no firm D call. The CDR3 loop spans 12 amino acids. The germline V and J ends were trimmed by 3 bases and 6 bases, with 6 bases remaining between them. The V gene's germline CDR1 is ENHRY and CDR2 SYGVKD.

This clonotype was recorded many times. The J gene is TRBJ2-3, the V gene TRBV10-3; 9 nucleotides agree with TRBD1. The germline V gene encodes CDR1 ENHRY and CDR2 SYGVKD. V gave up 10 bases and J gave up 1 base; unmatched junction bases: 3. This CDR3 has 13 residues. DNA for the CDR3: TGTGCCACTCGGGACAGGGGCACAGATACGCAGTATTTT. It yields the protein CATRDRGTDTQYF.

The sample holds many counts of this clonotype. The chain employs TRBV3-1 and TRBJ2-2; D might be TRBD1 (5 bases). V was shortened by 3 bases and J by 4 bases, with 12 bases between the two germline ends. The CDR3 loop spans 15 amino acids. Germline CDR1 and CDR2: LGHDT and YNNKEL (reference sequence). CDR3 protein: CASSHTPRGTGELFF. CDR3 coding DNA: TGTGCCAGCAGCCACACCCCTAGGGGCACCGGGGAGCTGTTTTTT. The whole variable domain, remainder taken from reference TRBV3-1 and TRBJ2-2, is DTAVSQTPKYLVTQMGNDKSIKCEQNLGHDTMYWYKQDSKKFLKIMFSYNNKELIINETVPNRFSPKSPDKAHLNLHINSLELGDSAVYFCASSHTPRGTGELFFGEGSRLTVL.

J is TRBJ1-1 and V is TRBV12-3 or TRBV12-4; no clear D gene. V dropped 6 bases and J dropped 5 bases, with 13 bases sitting between them. The CDR3 consists of 13 residues. The CDR3 spells CASSQADGTEAFF. In DNA form, the CDR3 reads TGTGCCAGCAGCCAAGCAGACGGAACTGAAGCTTTCTTT.

In this sample, this clonotype turned up many times. The J gene is TRBJ2-7, the V gene TRBV3-1; 8 bases match TRBD2. Looked up from germline, CDR1 is LGHDT and CDR2 is YNNKEL (reference sequence). V was pared by 1 base and J by 11 bases, with 13 bases of the junction left unmatched. CDR3 length: 15 residues. CDR3 region: CASSQGGGGRNAEYF. DNA of the CDR3: TGTGCCAGCAGCCAAGGAGGAGGCGGGAGGAATGCGGAGTACTTC.

This chain joins TRBV7-8 and TRBJ2-2, with D unclear. Germline CDR1 is SGHVS and CDR2 is FQNEAQ. The CDR3 contains 12 residues. Between the trimmed V and J ends, which lost 5 bases and 7 bases, there was a span of 8 bases. In nucleotides, the CDR3 is TGTGCCAGCAGCCAGGTGGACGGGGAGCTGTTTTTT. Its translation is CASSQVDGELFF.

This clonotype was seen many times. The V call is TRBV20-1, the J call TRBJ2-7, with D hard to call. There are 13 residues in the CDR3. Looked up from germline, CDR1 is DFQATT and CDR2 is SNEGSKA (reference sequence). Trimming removed 4 bases from V and 3 bases from J, with 13 bases in between. Here the CDR3 DNA reads TGCAGTGCTAAAAGTGGGGTCGACTACGAGCAGTACTTC. Its translation is CSAKSGVDYEQYF.

This clonotype was observed at least ten times. CDR3 loop: CASSPGLAGGRYEQYF. The CDR3, as DNA: TGCGCCAGCAGCCCTGGACTAGCGGGAGGAAGGTACGAGCAGTACTTC. J is TRBJ2-7 and V is TRBV4-1; 14 bases match TRBD2. In germline, CDR1 is MGHRA, CDR2 YSYEKL. This CDR3 region has 16 residues. J lost 4 bases, V lost 4 bases, and 6 bases had no gene match.

This clonotype was found many times. J is TRBJ2-6 and V is TRBV6-1, with D unresolved. V lost 7 bases to trimming and J lost 2 bases, with 3 bases between them. Looked up from germline, CDR1 is MNHNS and CDR2 is SASEGT. The CDR3 is 12 amino acids. The CDR3 DNA is TGTGCCAGCACAGCTGGGGCCAACGTCCTGACTTTC. Encoded protein: CASTAGANVLTF.

At least ten counts were recorded for this clonotype. The chain uses TRBV14 and TRBJ2-7; no firm D call. Trimming cost V 0 bases and J 0 bases, with 12 bases left between them. Germline CDR1 reads SGHDN; CDR2 reads FVKESK. The CDR3 totals 16 residues. Written as DNA, the CDR3 is TGTGCCAGCAGCCAAGACAGCGTTAGGTTCTCCTACGAGCAGTACTTC. It specifies CASSQDSVRFSYEQYF.

This clonotype was recorded many times. This chain uses TRBV4-2 with TRBJ2-7; 11 bases match TRBD2. V was pared by 1 base and J by 6 bases, with 14 bases of the junction left unmatched. CDR1 and CDR2 (germline): LGHNA, YNFKEQ. CDR3 length: 18 residues. CDR3 sequence (DNA): TGTGCCAGCAGCCAAGTTACGATCTCTGGGACTAGCGGAGGCGAGCAGTACTTC. Protein: CASSQVTISGTSGGEQYF.

V is TRBV7-2 and J is TRBJ2-3, with 8 bases fitting TRBD2. Germline trimming cut 0 bases from V and 2 bases from J; bases unmatched to any gene: 13. Germline V CDR1 and CDR2: SGHTA, FQGNSA. CDR3 size: 19 residues. CDR3 coding DNA: TGTACCAGCAGCTTAGCGGCTAGCGGGTCCCAAGGGGACACAGATACGCAGTATTTT. This codes for CTSSLAASGSQGDTDTQYF.

This clonotype occurred many times. The chain is built from TRBV6-1 and TRBJ2-1; 7 bases align to TRBD1. Germline-derived CDR1 and CDR2 are MNHNS and SASEGT. CDR3 length: 13 residues. The V and J ends lost 3 bases and 9 bases, in that order; junction bases with no gene match: 5. This CDR3 is CASSETGLTEQFF. As DNA, the CDR3 is TGTGCCAGCAGTGAGACAGGGTTGACTGAGCAGTTCTTC.

This clonotype was counted between two and nine times. Since a much larger clone is just one base distant, this may be a read error. The chain recombines TRBV7-2 with TRBJ2-3; D possibly corresponds to TRBD1 (6 bases). CDR3 length: 15 amino acids. Germline assignment: CDR1 SGHTA and CDR2 FQGNSA. In DNA, the CDR3 is TGTGTCAGCAGCGTCGAGGACAGTTACACAGATACGCAGTATTTT. It yields the protein CVSSVEDSYTDTQYF.